This T cell receptor beta chain came from a study of T cells in Graves' hyperthyroidism and ophthalmopathy. This clonotype came up many times. Clinical symptoms, serum thyroxine and TRAb, thyroid ultrasound and orbital computed tomography were used for the diagnoses. The length of the CDR3 is 14 residues. Trimming took 1 base from V and 6 from J, leaving 10 bases between them. Germline-derived CDR1 and CDR2 are SGHTA and FQGNSA. TCR beta CDR3 sequences were amplified from RNA transcripts. During a first-round RT-PCR of the TCR CDR3, the HTBI primer set was used. Via MiXCR, TCRdb re-called the multiplex PCR reads, giving one row per CDR3 protein. Of hundreds of thousands of distinct CDR3 sequences in the sample, 35% to 45% were seen once.

The chain recombines TRBV7-2 with TRBJ1-5, with a tentative D call TRBD1 (6 bases). The receptor was derived from a young man with Graves' hyperthyroidism. The specimen sequenced was blood. In DNA, the CDR3 is TGTGCCAGCAGCTTAGAGGGGGGGCCTCAGCCCCAGCATTTT. Translated, it gives CASSLEGGPQPQHF.